This T cell receptor beta chain originates from a study of shared clonotypes between healthy human individuals. Study-wide context: Every donor yielded three CD4 naive, three CD4 memory, two CD8 naive and one CD8 memory plate.

Some clones are missing from TCRdb's copy, which holds only in-frame ones; the method was immunoSEQ multiplex PCR. There are millions of clones in the sample; roughly nine tenths occur only once, and over 0.12% lies in the top ten. The study separated CD4+ cells into CD45RA+ naive and CD45RA-negative memory subsets. Germline CDR1 and CDR2: LGHNT and FRNRAP. V was clipped by 3 bases and J by 3 bases; unmatched bases: 6. The CDR3 is made up of 15 amino acids. Study-wide findings and caveats: The study drew on few donors, limiting represented genetic and exposure-history diversity. An anticipated effect of sequencing depth on clonotype sharing among donors was recognized.

Details on this clone: Antigen: not known.

The sequenced sample was naive CD4+ T cells sorted from blood. Subset indicated: CD45RA+ positively selected. This receptor was obtained from a young man in good health. This chain links TRBV12-5 with TRBJ2-5; 8 bases align to TRBD1. As DNA, the CDR3 is TGTGCTAGTGGTTTACGGACAGGGACGAAAGAGACCCAGTACTTC. This encodes CASGLRTGTKETQYF.